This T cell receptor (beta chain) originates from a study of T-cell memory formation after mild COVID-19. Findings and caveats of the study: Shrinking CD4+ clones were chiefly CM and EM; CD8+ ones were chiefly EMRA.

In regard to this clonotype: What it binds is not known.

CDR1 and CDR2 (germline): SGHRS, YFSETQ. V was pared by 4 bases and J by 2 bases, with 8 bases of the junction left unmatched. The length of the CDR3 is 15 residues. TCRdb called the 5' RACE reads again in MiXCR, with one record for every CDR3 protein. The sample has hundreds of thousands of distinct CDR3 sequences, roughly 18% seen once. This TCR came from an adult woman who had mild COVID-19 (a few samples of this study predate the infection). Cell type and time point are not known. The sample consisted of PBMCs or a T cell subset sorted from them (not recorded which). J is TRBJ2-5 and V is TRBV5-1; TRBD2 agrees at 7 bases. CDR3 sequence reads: CASSPRGLEQETQYF. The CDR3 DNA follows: TGCGCCAGCAGCCCCCGCGGACTAGAACAAGAGACCCAGTACTTC.